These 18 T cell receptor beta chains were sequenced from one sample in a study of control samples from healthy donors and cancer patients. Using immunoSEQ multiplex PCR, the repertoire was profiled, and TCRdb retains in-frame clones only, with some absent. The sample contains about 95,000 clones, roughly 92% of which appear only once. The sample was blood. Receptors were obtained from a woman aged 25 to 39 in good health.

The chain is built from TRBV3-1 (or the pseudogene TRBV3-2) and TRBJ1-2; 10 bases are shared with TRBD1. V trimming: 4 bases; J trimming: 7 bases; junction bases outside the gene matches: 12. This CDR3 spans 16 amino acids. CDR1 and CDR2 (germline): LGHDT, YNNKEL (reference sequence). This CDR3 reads CASSLSAGTGVGGYTF. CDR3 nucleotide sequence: TGTGCCAGCAGCCTAAGTGCCGGGACAGGGGTAGGTGGCTACACCTTC.

CDR3 bases: TGCGCCAGCAGCTTGTTGGCGCTGGGCGGCACCGGGGAGCTGTTTTTT. Translating gives CASSLLALGGTGELFF. The V and J genes are TRBV5-1 and TRBJ2-2; D remains ambiguous. The CDR3 is made up of 16 amino acids. V was clipped by 1 base and J by 4 bases, with 14 bases between them. Germline CDR1 is SGHRS and CDR2 is YFSETQ.

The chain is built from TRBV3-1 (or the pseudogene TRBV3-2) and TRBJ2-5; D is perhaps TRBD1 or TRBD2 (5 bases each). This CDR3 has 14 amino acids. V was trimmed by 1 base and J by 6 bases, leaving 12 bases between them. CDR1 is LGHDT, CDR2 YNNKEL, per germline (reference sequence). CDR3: CASSQVAREKTQYF. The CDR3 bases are TGTGCCAGCAGCCAAGTCGCCAGGGAGAAGACCCAGTACTTC.

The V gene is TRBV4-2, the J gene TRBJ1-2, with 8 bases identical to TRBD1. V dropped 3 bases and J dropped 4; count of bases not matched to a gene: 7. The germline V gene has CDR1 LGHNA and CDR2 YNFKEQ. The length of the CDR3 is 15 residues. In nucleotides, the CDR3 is TGTGCCAGCAGCCACCCCCCTGGACAGGGCTATGGCTACACCTTC. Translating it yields CASSHPPGQGYGYTF.

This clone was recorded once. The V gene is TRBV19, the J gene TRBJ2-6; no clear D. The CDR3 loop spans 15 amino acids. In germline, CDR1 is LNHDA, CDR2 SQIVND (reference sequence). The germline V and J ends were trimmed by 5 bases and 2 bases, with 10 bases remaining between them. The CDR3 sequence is CASSPGSPGANVLTF. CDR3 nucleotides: TGTGCCAGTAGTCCCGGGTCTCCTGGGGCCAACGTCCTGACTTTC.

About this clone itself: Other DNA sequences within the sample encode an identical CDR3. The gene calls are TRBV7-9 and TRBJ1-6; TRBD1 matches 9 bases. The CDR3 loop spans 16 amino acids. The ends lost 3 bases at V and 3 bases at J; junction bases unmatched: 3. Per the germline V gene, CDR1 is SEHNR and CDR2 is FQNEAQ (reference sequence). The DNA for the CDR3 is TGTGCCAGCAGCTTTGGGACAGGGTTCTATAATTCACCCCTCCACTTT. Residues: CASSFGTGFYNSPLHF.

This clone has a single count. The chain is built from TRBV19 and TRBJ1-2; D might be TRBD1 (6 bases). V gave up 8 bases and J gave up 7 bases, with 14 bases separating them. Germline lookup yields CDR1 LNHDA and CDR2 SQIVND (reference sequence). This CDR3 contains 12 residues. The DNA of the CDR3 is TGTGCCAGTCTACAGGGAAGGGCTGGCTACACCTTC. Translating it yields CASLQGRAGYTF.

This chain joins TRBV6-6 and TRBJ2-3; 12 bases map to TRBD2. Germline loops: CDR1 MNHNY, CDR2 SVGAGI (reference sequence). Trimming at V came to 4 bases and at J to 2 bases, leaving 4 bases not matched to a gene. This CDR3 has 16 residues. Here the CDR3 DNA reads TGTGCCAGCAGTTTTGGACTAGCGGGGAACACAGATACGCAGTATTTT. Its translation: CASSFGLAGNTDTQYF.

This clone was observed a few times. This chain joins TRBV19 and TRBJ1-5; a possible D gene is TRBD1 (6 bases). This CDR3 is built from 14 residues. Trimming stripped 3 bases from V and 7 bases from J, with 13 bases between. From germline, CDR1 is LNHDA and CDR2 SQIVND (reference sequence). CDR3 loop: CASSISRGGQPQHF. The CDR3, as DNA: TGTGCCAGTAGTATCAGCAGGGGAGGGCAGCCCCAGCATTTT.

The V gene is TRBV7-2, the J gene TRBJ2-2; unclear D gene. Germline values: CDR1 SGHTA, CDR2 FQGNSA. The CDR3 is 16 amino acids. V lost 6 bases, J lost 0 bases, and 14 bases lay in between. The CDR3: CASRFGVTTNTGELFF. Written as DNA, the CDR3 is TGTGCCAGCAGGTTTGGCGTGACAACGAACACCGGGGAGCTGTTTTTT.

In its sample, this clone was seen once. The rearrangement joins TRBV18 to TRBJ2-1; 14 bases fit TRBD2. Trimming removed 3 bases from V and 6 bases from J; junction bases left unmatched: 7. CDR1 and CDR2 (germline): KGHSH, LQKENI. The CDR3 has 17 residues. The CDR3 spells CASSPIGTSGSINEQFF. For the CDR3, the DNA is TGTGCCAGCTCACCGATCGGGACTAGCGGGAGTATCAATGAGCAGTTCTTC. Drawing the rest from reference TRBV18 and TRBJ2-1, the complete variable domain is NAGVMQNPRHLVRRRGQEARLRCSPMKGHSHVYWYRQLPEEGLKFMVYLQKENIIDESGMPKERFSAEFPKEGPSILRIQQVVRGDSAAYFCASSPIGTSGSINEQFFGPGTRLTVL.

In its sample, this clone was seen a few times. The CDR3 coding sequence is TGTGCCAGCAGCTTAGGAGCAGGACCGGGGGAGACCCAGTACTTC. Amino acids: CASSLGAGPGETQYF. V is TRBV7-9 and J is TRBJ2-5; tentative D call: TRBD2 (5 bases). Germline CDR1 is SEHNR and CDR2 is FQNEAQ (reference sequence). The CDR3 has 15 residues. The V and J ends lost 1 base and 5 bases respectively, with 14 bases between them.

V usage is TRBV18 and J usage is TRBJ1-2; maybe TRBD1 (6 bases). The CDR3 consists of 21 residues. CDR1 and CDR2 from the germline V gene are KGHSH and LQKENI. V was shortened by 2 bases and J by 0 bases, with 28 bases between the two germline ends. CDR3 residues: CASSPRGAQGKFVRSNYGYTF. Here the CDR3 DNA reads TGTGCCAGCTCACCAAGGGGGGCCCAGGGAAAGTTTGTCCGATCTAACTATGGCTACACCTTC.

The CDR3 loop is CASSPRLAEVENTGELFF. CDR3 nucleotide sequence: TGTGCCAGCAGCCCTAGACTAGCGGAAGTTGAGAACACCGGGGAGCTGTTTTTT. The rearrangement uses TRBV7-6 and TRBJ2-2; 9 nucleotides align to TRBD2. With V trimmed by 5 bases and J by 1 base, 11 bases remained unmatched. Germline CDR1 SGHVS, CDR2 FNYEAQ. CDR3 length: 18 amino acids.

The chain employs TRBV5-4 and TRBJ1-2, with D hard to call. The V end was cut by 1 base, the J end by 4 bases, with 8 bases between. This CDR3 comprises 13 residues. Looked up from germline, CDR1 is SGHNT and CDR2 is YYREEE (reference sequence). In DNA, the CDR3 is TGTGCCAGCAGCTTGCCTTCTATCTATGGCTACACCTTC. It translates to CASSLPSIYGYTF.

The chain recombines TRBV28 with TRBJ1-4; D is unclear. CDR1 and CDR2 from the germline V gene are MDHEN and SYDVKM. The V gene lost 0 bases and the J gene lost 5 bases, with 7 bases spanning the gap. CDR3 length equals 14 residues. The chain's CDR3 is CASSLWLGNEKLFF. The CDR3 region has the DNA TGTGCCAGCAGTTTATGGCTCGGCAATGAAAAACTGTTTTTT.

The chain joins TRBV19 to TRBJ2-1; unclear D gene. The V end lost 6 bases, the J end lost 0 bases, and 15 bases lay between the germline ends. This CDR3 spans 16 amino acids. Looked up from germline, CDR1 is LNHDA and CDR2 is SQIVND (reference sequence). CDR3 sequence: CASSPGRWSSYNEQFF. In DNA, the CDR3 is TGTGCCAGTAGCCCCGGACGCTGGAGCTCCTACAATGAGCAGTTCTTC.

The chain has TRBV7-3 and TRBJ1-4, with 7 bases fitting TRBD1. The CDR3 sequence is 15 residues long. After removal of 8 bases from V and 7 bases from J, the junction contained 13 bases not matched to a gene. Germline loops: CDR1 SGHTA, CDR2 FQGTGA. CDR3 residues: CASSPGGAEGEKLFF. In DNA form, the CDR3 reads TGTGCCAGCTCCCCAGGGGGGGCTGAGGGTGAAAAACTGTTTTTT.